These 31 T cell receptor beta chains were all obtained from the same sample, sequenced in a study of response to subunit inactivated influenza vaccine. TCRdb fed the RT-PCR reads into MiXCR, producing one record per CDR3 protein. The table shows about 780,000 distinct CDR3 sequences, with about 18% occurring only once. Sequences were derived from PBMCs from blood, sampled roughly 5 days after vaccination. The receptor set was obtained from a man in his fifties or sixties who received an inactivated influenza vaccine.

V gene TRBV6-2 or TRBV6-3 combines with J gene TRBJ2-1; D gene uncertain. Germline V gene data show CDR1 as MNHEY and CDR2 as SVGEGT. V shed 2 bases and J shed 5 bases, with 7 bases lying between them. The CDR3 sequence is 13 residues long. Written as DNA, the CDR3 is TGTGCCAGCAGTTACGGGTGGAACAATGAGCAGTTCTTC. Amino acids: CASSYGWNNEQFF.

CDR3 loop: CASSLSGTGSEKLFF. In DNA, the CDR3 is TGTGCCAGCAGTTTATCCGGGACAGGGAGTGAAAAACTGTTTTTT. The genes are TRBV6-5 and TRBJ1-4; TRBD1 agrees at 9 bases. Germline CDR1 is MNHEY and CDR2 is SVGAGI. The CDR3 sequence is 15 residues long. Trimming cost V 4 bases and J 7 bases; bases outside gene matches: 7.

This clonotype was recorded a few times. This chain's CDR3 is CASSQYPGQGFYGYTF. The CDR3 DNA sequence: TGCGCCAGCAGCCAGTATCCGGGACAGGGGTTCTATGGCTACACCTTC. V usage is TRBV4-1 and J usage is TRBJ1-2; TRBD1 agrees at 10 bases. The CDR3 contains 16 residues. Germline CDR1 MGHRA, CDR2 YSYEKL. V lost 3 bases to trimming and J lost 4 bases; unmatched junction nucleotides: 8.

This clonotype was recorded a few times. CDR3 DNA sequence: TGTGCCAGCAGCAAAGCCAGTGGTAATCAGCCCCAGCATTTT. Its translation is CASSKASGNQPQHF. The chain combines TRBV21-1 with TRBJ1-5. TRBV21-1 is a known pseudogene. The CDR3 extends over 14 amino acids.

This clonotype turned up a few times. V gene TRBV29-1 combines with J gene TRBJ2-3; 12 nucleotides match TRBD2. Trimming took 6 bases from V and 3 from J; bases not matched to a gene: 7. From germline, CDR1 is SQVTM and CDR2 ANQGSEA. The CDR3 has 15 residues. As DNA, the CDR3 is TGCAGCGTAGGCGCGACTAGCGGGAGAACAGATACGCAGTATTTT. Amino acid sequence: CSVGATSGRTDTQYF.

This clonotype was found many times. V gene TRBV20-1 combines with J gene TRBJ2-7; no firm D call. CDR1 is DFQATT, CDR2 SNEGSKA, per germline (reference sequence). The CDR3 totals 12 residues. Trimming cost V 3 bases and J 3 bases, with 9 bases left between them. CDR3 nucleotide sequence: TGCAGTGCTAGTGACGGCAACTACGAGCAGTACTTC. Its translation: CSASDGNYEQYF.

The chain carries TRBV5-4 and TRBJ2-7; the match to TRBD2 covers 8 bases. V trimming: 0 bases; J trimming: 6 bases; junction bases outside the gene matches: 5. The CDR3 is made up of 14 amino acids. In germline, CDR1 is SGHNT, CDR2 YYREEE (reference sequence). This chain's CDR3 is CASSLGLARSEQYF. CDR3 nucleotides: TGTGCCAGCAGCTTGGGACTAGCGAGGAGCGAGCAGTACTTC.

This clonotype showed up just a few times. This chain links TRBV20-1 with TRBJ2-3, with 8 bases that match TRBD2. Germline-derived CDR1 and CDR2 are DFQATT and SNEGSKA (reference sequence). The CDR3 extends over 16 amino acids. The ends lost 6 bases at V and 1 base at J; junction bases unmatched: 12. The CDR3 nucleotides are TGCAGTGCCAACAAAGCCCGGGGGGGCCGCACAGATACGCAGTATTTT. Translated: CSANKARGGRTDTQYF.

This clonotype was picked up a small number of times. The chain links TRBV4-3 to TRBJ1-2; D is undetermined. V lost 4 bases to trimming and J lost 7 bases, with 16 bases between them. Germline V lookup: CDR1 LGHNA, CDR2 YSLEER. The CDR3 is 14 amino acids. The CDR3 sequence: CASSLLDGVGGYTF. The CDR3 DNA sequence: TGCGCCAGCAGCCTCCTCGACGGCGTAGGTGGCTACACCTTC.

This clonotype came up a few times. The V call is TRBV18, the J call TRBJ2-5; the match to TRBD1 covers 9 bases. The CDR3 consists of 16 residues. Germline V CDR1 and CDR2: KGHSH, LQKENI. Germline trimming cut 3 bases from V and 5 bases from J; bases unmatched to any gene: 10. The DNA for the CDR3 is TGTGCCAGCTCACCGCGAGGACAGGGGAGAGGCGAGACCCAGTACTTC. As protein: CASSPRGQGRGETQYF.

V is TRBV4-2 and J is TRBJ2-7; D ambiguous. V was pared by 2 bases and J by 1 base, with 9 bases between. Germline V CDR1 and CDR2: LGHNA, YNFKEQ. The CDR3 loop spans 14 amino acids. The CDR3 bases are TGTGCCAGCAGCCAATCACCCGGATCCTACGAGCAGTACTTC. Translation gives CASSQSPGSYEQYF.

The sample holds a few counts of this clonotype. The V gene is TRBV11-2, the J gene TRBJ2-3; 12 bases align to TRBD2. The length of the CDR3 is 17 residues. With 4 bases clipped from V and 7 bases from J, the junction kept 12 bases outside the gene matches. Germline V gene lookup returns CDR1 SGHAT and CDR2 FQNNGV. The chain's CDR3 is CASSSQSSGGALNTQYF. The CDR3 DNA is TGTGCCAGCAGCTCCCAATCTAGCGGGGGGGCCTTAAATACGCAGTATTTT.

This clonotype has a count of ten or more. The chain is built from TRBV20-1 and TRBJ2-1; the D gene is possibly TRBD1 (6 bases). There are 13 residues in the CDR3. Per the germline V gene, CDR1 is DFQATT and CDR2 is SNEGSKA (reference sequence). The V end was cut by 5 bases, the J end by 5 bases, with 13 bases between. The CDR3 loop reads CSARPTGNNEQFF. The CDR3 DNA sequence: TGCAGTGCTCGCCCCACAGGGAACAATGAGCAGTTCTTC.

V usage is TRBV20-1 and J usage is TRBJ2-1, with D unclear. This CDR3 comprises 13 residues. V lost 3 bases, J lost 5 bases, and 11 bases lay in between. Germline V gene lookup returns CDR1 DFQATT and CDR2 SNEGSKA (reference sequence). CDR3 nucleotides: TGCAGTGCTAGCCCTTCGGCTAACAATGAGCAGTTCTTC. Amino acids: CSASPSANNEQFF.

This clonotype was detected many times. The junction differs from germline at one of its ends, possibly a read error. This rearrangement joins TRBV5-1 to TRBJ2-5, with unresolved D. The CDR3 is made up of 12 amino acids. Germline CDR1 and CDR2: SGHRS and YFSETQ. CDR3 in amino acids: CASSLVQETQYF. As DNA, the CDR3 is TGTGCCAGCAGCCTCGTACAAGAGACCCAGTACTTC.

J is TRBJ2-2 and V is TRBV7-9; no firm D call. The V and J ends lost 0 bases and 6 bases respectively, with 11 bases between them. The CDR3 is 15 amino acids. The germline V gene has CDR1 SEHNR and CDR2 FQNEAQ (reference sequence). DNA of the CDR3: TGTGCCAGCAGCTTAGCGGAACGGGTGGCCGGGGAGCTGTTTTTT. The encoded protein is CASSLAERVAGELFF.

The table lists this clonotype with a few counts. This CDR3 reads CASRGHTLTDTQYF. The CDR3 DNA reads as TGTGCCAGCAGGGGGCATACCCTAACAGATACGCAGTATTTT. J is TRBJ2-3 and V is TRBV7-2, with a tentative D call TRBD1 (5 bases). Germline V lookup: CDR1 SGHTA, CDR2 FQGNSA. V lost 6 bases to trimming and J lost 3 bases, with 13 bases between them. The CDR3 loop spans 14 amino acids.

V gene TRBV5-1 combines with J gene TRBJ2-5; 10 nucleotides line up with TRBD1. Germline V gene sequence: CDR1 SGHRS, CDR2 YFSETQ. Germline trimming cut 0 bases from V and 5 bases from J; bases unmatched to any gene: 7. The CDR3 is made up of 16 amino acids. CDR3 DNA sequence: TGCGCCAGCAGCTTGGCGGGACAGGGGTTTAGGGAGACCCAGTACTTC. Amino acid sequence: CASSLAGQGFRETQYF.

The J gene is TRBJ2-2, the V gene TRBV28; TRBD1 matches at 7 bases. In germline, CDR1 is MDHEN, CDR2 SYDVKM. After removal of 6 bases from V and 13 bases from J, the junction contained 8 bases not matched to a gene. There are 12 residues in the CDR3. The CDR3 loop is CASRLQGSLLFF. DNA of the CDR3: TGTGCCAGCAGGTTACAGGGGTCTTTGCTGTTTTTT.

This chain's CDR3 is CASSQVVGGPGSIDTQYF. CDR3 bases: TGCGCCAGCAGCCAAGTGGTCGGGGGGCCTGGATCTATCGATACGCAGTATTTT. The V gene is TRBV4-1, the J gene TRBJ2-3; D possibly corresponds to TRBD2 (7 bases). The CDR3 is made up of 18 amino acids. Trimming removed 1 base at V and 6 bases at J, with 23 bases between. Germline-derived CDR1 and CDR2 are MGHRA and YSYEKL.

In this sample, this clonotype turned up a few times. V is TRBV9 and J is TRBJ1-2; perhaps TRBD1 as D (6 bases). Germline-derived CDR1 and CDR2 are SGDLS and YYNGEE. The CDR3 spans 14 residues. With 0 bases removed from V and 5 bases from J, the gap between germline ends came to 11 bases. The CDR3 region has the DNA TGTGCCAGCAGCGTAGAGAGACAGGCATATGGCTACACCTTC. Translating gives CASSVERQAYGYTF.

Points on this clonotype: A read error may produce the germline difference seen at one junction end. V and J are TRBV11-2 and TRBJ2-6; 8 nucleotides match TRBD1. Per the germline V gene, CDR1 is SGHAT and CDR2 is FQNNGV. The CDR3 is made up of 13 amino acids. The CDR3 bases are TGTGCCAGCAGCTTAGTACAGGGGGAACTGCAGGATTTC. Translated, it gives CASSLVQGELQDF.

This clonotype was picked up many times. The CDR3: CASSQNPGQAVIQYF. CDR3 coding DNA: TGTGCCAGCAGCCAAAACCCGGGACAGGCCGTCATTCAGTACTTC. This chain connects TRBV28 to TRBJ2-4; 8 bases are a match to TRBD1. Germline V gene sequence: CDR1 MDHEN, CDR2 SYDVKM. The CDR3 covers 15 residues. V dropped 6 bases and J dropped 9; count of bases not matched to a gene: 13.

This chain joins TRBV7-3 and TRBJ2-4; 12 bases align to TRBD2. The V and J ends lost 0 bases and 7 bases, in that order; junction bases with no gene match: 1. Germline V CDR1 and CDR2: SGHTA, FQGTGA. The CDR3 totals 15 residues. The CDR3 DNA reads TGTGCCAGCAGCTTAACCGGGACTAGCGGGAACATTCAGTACTTC. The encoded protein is CASSLTGTSGNIQYF.

Here the CDR3 DNA reads TGTGCCAGCAGCTTAGTGGACTCTCATACGCAGTATTTT. This translates into CASSLVDSHTQYF. The J gene is TRBJ2-3, the V gene TRBV7-2; the D gene is possibly TRBD2 (5 bases). V was cut by 1 base and J by 7 bases, with 9 bases left in between. CDR1 SGHTA and CDR2 FQGNSA come from the germline V gene. The CDR3 has 13 residues.

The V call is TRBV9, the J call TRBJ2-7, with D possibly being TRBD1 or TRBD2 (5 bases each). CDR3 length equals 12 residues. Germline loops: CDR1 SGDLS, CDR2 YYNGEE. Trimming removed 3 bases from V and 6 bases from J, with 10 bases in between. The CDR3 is CASSAGTGEQYF. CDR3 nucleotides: TGTGCCAGCAGCGCCGGGACGGGCGAGCAGTACTTC.

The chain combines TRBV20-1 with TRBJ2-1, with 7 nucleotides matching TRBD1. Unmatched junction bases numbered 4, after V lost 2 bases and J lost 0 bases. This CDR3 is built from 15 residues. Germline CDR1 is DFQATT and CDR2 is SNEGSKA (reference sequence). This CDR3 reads CSARRTGSSYNEQFF. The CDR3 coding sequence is TGCAGTGCTAGAAGGACAGGCAGCTCCTACAATGAGCAGTTCTTC.

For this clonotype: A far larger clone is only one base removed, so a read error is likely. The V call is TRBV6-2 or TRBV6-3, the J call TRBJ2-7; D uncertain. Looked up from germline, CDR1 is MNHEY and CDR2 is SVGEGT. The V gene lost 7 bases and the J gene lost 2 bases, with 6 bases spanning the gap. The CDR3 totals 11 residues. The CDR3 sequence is CASTDTYEQYF. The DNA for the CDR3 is TGTGCCAGCACCGACACCTACGAGCAGTACTTC.

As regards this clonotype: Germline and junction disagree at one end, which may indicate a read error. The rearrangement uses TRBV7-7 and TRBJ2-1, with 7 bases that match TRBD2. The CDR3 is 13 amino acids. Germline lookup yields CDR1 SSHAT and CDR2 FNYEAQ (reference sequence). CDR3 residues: CASSRAGNNEQFF. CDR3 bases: TGTGCTAGCAGCCGAGCGGGGAACAATGAGCAGTTCTTC. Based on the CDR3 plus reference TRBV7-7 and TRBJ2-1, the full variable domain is GAGVSQSPRYKVTKRGQDVTLRCDPISSHATLYWYQQALGQGPEFLTYFNYEAQPDKSGLPSDRFSAERPEGSISTLTIQRTEQRDSAMYRCASSRAGNNEQFFGPGTRLTVL.

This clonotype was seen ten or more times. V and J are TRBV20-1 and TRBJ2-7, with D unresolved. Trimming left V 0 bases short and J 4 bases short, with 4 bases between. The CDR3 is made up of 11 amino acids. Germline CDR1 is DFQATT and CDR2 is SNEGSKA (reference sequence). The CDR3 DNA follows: TGCAGTGCTAGAGAAGCATACGAGCAGTACTTC. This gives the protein CSAREAYEQYF.

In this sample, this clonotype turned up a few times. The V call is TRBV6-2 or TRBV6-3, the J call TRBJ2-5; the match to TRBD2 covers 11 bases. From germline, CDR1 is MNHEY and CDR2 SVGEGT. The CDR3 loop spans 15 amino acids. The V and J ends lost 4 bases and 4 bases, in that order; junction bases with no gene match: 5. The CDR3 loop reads CASSWTSGWAETQYF. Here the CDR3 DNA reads TGTGCCAGCAGTTGGACTAGCGGGTGGGCAGAGACCCAGTACTTC.